This T cell receptor beta chain originates from a study of blood T cell repertoires in COVID-19. Turning to the study itself: PBMCs, B-cell-depleted T cells, or T cells were the source of the cDNA or gDNA that made up the material.

The CDR3 sequence is 17 residues long. Germline V gene lookup returns CDR1 SGHRS and CDR2 YFSETQ. J lost 0 bases, V lost 0 bases, and 9 bases had no gene match. Authors' data handling: Amplification with reference gene primers provided the estimates of nucleated cell counts. TCRdb's table, derived via immunoSEQ multiplex PCR, lists solely in-frame clones and lacks some. D and trimming were read from the DNA, whereas the V and J calls and clone size are those reported in that table. The top ten hold approximately 25% of the sample, which has fewer than 25,000 clones, roughly nine tenths seen once. This sequence joins TRBV5-1 and TRBJ2-7; the match to TRBD2 covers 7 bases. The sample consisted of peripheral blood. The receptor was isolated from an older man with COVID-19, enrolled during active disease. The CDR3 region is CASSLEPSGYSSYEQYF. The CDR3 bases are TGCGCCAGCAGCTTGGAGCCTAGCGGTTATAGCTCCTACGAGCAGTACTTC. Full variable domain (remainder filled in from reference TRBV5-1 and TRBJ2-7): KAGVTQTPRYLIKTRGQQVTLSCSPISGHRSVSWYQQTPGQGLQFLFEYFSETQRNKGNFPGRFSGRQFSNSRSEMNVSTLELGDSALYLCASSLEPSGYSSYEQYFGPGTRLTVT.